A single sample gave rise to the 5 T cell receptor beta chains below, sequenced in a study of somatic mutations in cytotoxic T cells in rheumatoid arthritis. The data were produced by immunoSEQ multiplex PCR, yet TCRdb's version contains in-frame clones alone and is incomplete. The sample includes 8,500 to 13,000 clones, roughly 74% of them seen just once. Sequencing was performed on CD8+ T cells sorted from blood. All receptors derive from a man in his 60s in good health.

The CDR3 spells CASSSADRAGANVLTF. The CDR3 coding sequence is TGTGCCAGCAGTTCGGCGGACAGGGCCGGGGCCAACGTCCTGACTTTC. The V and J genes are TRBV28 and TRBJ2-6; 8 bases match TRBD1. Per germline, CDR1 MDHEN and CDR2 SYDVKM. The CDR3 loop spans 16 amino acids. Trimming removed 4 bases from V and 4 bases from J; junction bases left unmatched: 6. Supplemented by reference TRBV28 and TRBJ2-6, the full variable domain reads DVKVTQSSRYLVKRTGEKVFLECVQDMDHENMFWYRQDPGLGLRLIYFSYDVKMKEKGDIPEGYSVSREKKERFSLILESASTNQTSMYLCASSSADRAGANVLTFGAGSRLTVL.

The chain couples TRBV4-1 to TRBJ2-2, with unresolved D. Trimming cost V 0 bases and J 1 base, with 6 bases left between them. The CDR3 spans 15 residues. Germline V gene data show CDR1 as MGHRA and CDR2 as YSYEKL. The CDR3 protein is CASSQEPGNTGELFF. DNA of the CDR3: TGCGCCAGCAGCCAAGAACCAGGGAACACCGGGGAGCTGTTTTTT.

V and J are TRBV29-1 and TRBJ2-3, with D unclear. This CDR3 has 14 amino acids. The germline CDR1 and CDR2 sequences are SQVTM and ANQGSEA. Trimming cost V 2 bases and J 3 bases, with 12 bases left between them. In DNA, the CDR3 is TGCAGCGTTGAACTACGCCAAGATACAGATACGCAGTATTTT. Translated, it gives CSVELRQDTDTQYF.

V usage is TRBV27 and J usage is TRBJ2-3; no clear D gene. Germline V gene data show CDR1 as MNHEY and CDR2 as SMNVEV (reference sequence). V lost 1 base to trimming and J lost 4 bases, with 9 bases between them. The CDR3 is made up of 14 amino acids. CDR3 region: CASSLYSGADTQYF. CDR3 nucleotide sequence: TGTGCCAGCAGTTTATATTCAGGTGCAGATACGCAGTATTTT.

The chain uses TRBV28 and TRBJ2-7; no clear D. Trimming took 1 base from V and 6 from J, leaving 10 bases between them. Germline-derived CDR1 and CDR2 are MDHEN and SYDVKM. This CDR3 has 13 amino acids. CDR3 in DNA: TGTGCCAGCAGTTTATCGGGTTGGCGCGAGCAGTACTTC. Translated, it gives CASSLSGWREQYF.